These 20 T cell receptor beta chains came from one sample sequenced in a study of regulatory T cells in long-lasting Graves disease. Documented time point: newly diagnosed GD, antithyroid drugs for less than 3 months. PBMC-derived RNA was used for the TCR library. Combining iRepertoire HTBI primers with Arm-PCR of CDR3 regions, the authors built TCR beta libraries. In TCRdb, the multiplex PCR reads were re-called with MiXCR into one record per CDR3 protein. Altogether a few hundred thousand distinct CDR3 sequences are present, about 13% being singletons, with the ten largest covering roughly a tenth. These data were also reused for a study on T cells in Graves' hyperthyroidism and ophthalmopathy.

The material was peripheral blood mononuclear cells (PBMCs), obtained at new diagnosis, from a patient treated with antithyroid drugs. All receptors derive from a young man with Graves disease.

Comments on this clonotype: A much larger clone differs by one base, so this may be a read error. This chain uses TRBV3-1 with TRBJ1-1, with D unresolved. From germline, CDR1 is LGHDT and CDR2 YNNKEL (reference sequence). The V and J ends lost 0 bases and 10 bases respectively, with 12 bases between them. This CDR3 is 13 amino acids long. The CDR3 region is CASSQDEGRRAFF. CDR3 nucleotides: TGTGCCAGCAGCCAAGACGAAGGGAGGAGAGCTTTCTTT.

The CDR3: CASRKGAGTEAFF. The CDR3 region has the DNA TGTGCCAGCAGAAAGGGGGCTGGCACTGAAGCTTTCTTT. The J gene is TRBJ1-1, the V gene TRBV12-3 or TRBV12-4; 7 positions agree with TRBD1. The CDR3 loop spans 13 amino acids. Unmatched junction bases numbered 5, after V lost 6 bases and J lost 4 bases.

Concerning this clonotype: This may arise from a read error, as a much more abundant clone is one base away. The V call is TRBV27, the J call TRBJ2-7, with 7 bases fitting TRBD1. From germline, CDR1 is MNHEY and CDR2 SMNVEV (reference sequence). The CDR3 length is 13 residues. The DNA for the CDR3 is TGTGCCGGCAGTTGGGTCAGGGGGTACGAGCAGTACTTC. The encoded protein is CAGSWVRGYEQYF.

The rearrangement joins TRBV3-1 to TRBJ2-7; tentative D call: TRBD1 (6 bases). The V and J ends lost 3 bases and 7 bases respectively, with 10 bases between them. Germline V gene lookup returns CDR1 LGHDT and CDR2 YNNKEL (reference sequence). This CDR3 contains 12 residues. The CDR3 loop is CASSQGQGEQYF. CDR3 DNA: TGTGCCAGCAGCCAGGGCCAGGGGGAGCAGTACTTC.

This clonotype was recorded many times. The chain links TRBV27 to TRBJ2-2; D may match TRBD1 or TRBD2 (5 bases each). The CDR3 is 14 residues long. Germline CDR1 reads MNHEY; CDR2 reads SMNVEV (reference sequence). With 2 bases removed from V and 6 bases from J, the gap between germline ends came to 10 bases. The CDR3 here is CASSLGTAPGELFF. The CDR3 bases are TGTGCCAGCAGTTTAGGGACGGCCCCCGGGGAGCTGTTTTTT.

On this clonotype itself: This may be a read error, as it is one base from a much larger clone. The chain employs TRBV6-2 or TRBV6-3 and TRBJ1-5; no definite D call. The CDR3 has 15 amino acids. Trimming removed 5 bases from V and 0 bases from J, with 11 bases in between. CDR1 MNHEY and CDR2 SVGEGT come from the germline V gene. CDR3 protein: CASSRTIYSNQPQHF. CDR3 bases: TGTGCCAGCAGTCGGACGATTTATAGCAATCAGCCCCAGCATTTT.

The rearrangement uses TRBV10-1 and TRBJ2-2; 10 nucleotides agree with TRBD2. The CDR3 has 18 residues. Trimming cost V 6 bases and J 3 bases; bases outside gene matches: 13. Looked up from germline, CDR1 is WNHNN and CDR2 is SYGVQD (reference sequence). The CDR3 DNA reads TGCGCCAGCAGGACGGGGGCTAGCGGGAGTAGGTACACCGGGGAGCTGTTTTTT. The encoded protein is CASRTGASGSRYTGELFF.

In regard to this clonotype: Since a far larger clone is one base different, this is likely a read error. This is likely a read error, given that the CDR3 carries no conserved phenylalanine or tryptophan at its end. The chain couples TRBV12-3 or TRBV12-4 to TRBJ2-3; a weak D match, TRBD2 (6 bases). The CDR3 totals 12 residues. V shed 8 bases and J shed 1 base, with 7 bases lying between them. This chain's CDR3 is CASGEGTDTQYL. The DNA of the CDR3 is TGTGCCAGCGGGGAGGGCACAGATACGCAGTATCTT.

This clonotype was detected many times. The genes are TRBV5-1 and TRBJ2-7; either TRBD1 or TRBD2 may fit D (5 bases each). V dropped 0 bases and J dropped 5 bases, with 9 bases sitting between them. Germline CDR1 is SGHRS and CDR2 is YFSETQ. CDR3 length equals 13 residues. In DNA, the CDR3 is TGCGCCAGCAGCTTGGGACAGAGGGACGAGCAGTACTTC. It specifies CASSLGQRDEQYF.

This clonotype was observed many times. The genes are TRBV20-1 and TRBJ1-5; the D gene is possibly TRBD1 (5 bases). The CDR3 loop spans 14 amino acids. Germline-derived CDR1 and CDR2 are DFQATT and SNEGSKA (reference sequence). V was shortened by 1 base and J by 3 bases, with 10 bases between the two germline ends. CDR3 loop: CSARVGGDNQPQHF. CDR3 DNA sequence: TGCAGTGCTAGAGTCGGAGGGGACAATCAGCCCCAGCATTTT.

To note about this clonotype: A much bigger clone sits one base away, suggesting this may be a read error. This chain links TRBV11-2 with TRBJ2-1; D possibly corresponds to TRBD2 (6 bases). Between the trimmed V and J ends, which lost 6 bases and 10 bases, there was a span of 22 bases. The CDR3 is 15 residues long. Germline V gives CDR1 SGHAT, CDR2 FQNNGV. The DNA of the CDR3 is TGTGCCAGCAGTAACCTCCGGGACTCTAATTACGAGCAGTTCTTC. Protein: CASSNLRDSNYEQFF.

With respect to this clonotype: A junction boundary mismatches the germline segment, possibly from a read error. The chain couples TRBV9 to TRBJ2-1, with 13 bases aligning to TRBD2. The CDR3 is made up of 16 amino acids. Germline loops: CDR1 SGDLS, CDR2 YYNGEE. The CDR3 loop is CGSSVGGLAGSNEQFF. The CDR3 DNA reads TGTGGCAGCAGCGTAGGGGGACTAGCGGGGTCCAATGAGCAGTTCTTC.

This clonotype was recorded many times. The V gene is TRBV7-3, the J gene TRBJ2-3; 8 bases are shared with TRBD2. The CDR3 is 16 amino acids. V gave up 2 bases and J gave up 2 bases; unmatched junction bases: 6. In germline, CDR1 is SGHTA, CDR2 FQGTGA. CDR3 loop: CASSLGAGASTDTQYF. DNA for the CDR3: TGTGCCAGCAGCTTAGGAGCGGGAGCCTCCACAGATACGCAGTATTTT.

This clonotype was found many times. The CDR3 loop is CASTKPTGASSSYEQYF. CDR3 nucleotide sequence: TGTGCCAGCACCAAACCAACAGGGGCCTCAAGCTCCTACGAGCAGTACTTC. The chain uses TRBV27 and TRBJ2-7, with 7 bases identical to TRBD1. Losses at the gene ends were 7 bases for V and 0 bases for J; bases not matched to a gene: 15. Germline CDR1 MNHEY, CDR2 SMNVEV (reference sequence). The CDR3 is made up of 17 amino acids.

As to this clonotype: One end of the junction does not line up with germline, which may come from a read error. The genes are TRBV5-1 and TRBJ2-2, with a weak D call TRBD2 (6 bases). This CDR3 is 15 amino acids long. Germline values: CDR1 SGHRS, CDR2 YFSETQ. This CDR3 reads CARSLGLLNTGELFF. The CDR3 region has the DNA TGCGCCAGGAGCTTGGGACTCCTGAACACCGGGGAGCTGTTTTTT.

Many counts were recorded for this clonotype. The chain has TRBV6-2 or TRBV6-3 and TRBJ2-1; 7 nucleotides agree with TRBD2. This CDR3 region has 12 residues. V gave up 4 bases and J gave up 6 bases; unmatched junction bases: 0. CDR1 MNHEY and CDR2 SVGEGT come from the germline V gene. CDR3 nucleotide sequence: TGTGCCAGCAGTTGGGGGGGCAATGAGCAGTTCTTC. This translates into CASSWGGNEQFF.

The sample holds many counts of this clonotype. The chain uses TRBV27 and TRBJ1-2; D unclear. Germline V lookup: CDR1 MNHEY, CDR2 SMNVEV (reference sequence). The ends were cut back, 11 bases at V and 2 bases at J, with 15 bases in the middle. The CDR3 covers 13 residues. CDR3 amino acids: CASAAARNYGYTF. The CDR3 DNA follows: TGTGCCTCGGCGGCAGCCCGAAACTATGGCTACACCTTC.

This clonotype was counted many times. The rearrangement links TRBV6-2 or TRBV6-3 to TRBJ1-2, with 7 bases lining up with TRBD1. The J segment lost 4 bases and the V segment lost 2 bases, leaving 4 bases of the junction unmatched. The CDR3 contains 14 residues. Germline V lookup: CDR1 MNHEY, CDR2 SVGEGT. CDR3 sequence: CASSYTGVGYGYTF. The DNA of the CDR3 is TGTGCCAGCAGTTACACAGGGGTGGGCTATGGCTACACCTTC.

This clonotype was seen repeatedly, ten times or more. The chain recombines TRBV15 with TRBJ2-2; D is uncertain. There are 14 residues in the CDR3. Between the trimmed V and J ends, which lost 1 base and 5 bases, there was a span of 8 bases. CDR1 is LNHNV and CDR2 is YYDKDF in the germline V gene (reference sequence). The DNA for the CDR3 is TGTGCCACCAGCAGAGGGTTAGCAACCGGGGAGCTGTTTTTT. This gives the protein CATSRGLATGELFF. The whole variable domain, filled in from reference TRBV15 and TRBJ2-2, reads DAMVIQNPRYQVTQFGKPVTLSCSQTLNHNVMYWYQQKSSQAPKLLFHYYDKDFNNEADTPDNFQSRRPNTSFCFLDIRSPGLGDTAMYLCATSRGLATGELFFGEGSRLTVL.

This clonotype was counted only a few times. CDR3 protein: CASSARGGAGDIQYF. The CDR3 DNA follows: TGTGCCAGCAGTGCCCGGGGGGGCGCCGGGGACATTCAGTACTTC. This chain links TRBV6-1 with TRBJ2-4; 8 bases line up with TRBD2. Unmatched junction bases numbered 10, after V lost 4 bases and J lost 8 bases. The CDR3 consists of 15 residues. Germline V gives CDR1 MNHNS, CDR2 SASEGT.